This T cell receptor beta chain was found in a study of shared clonotypes between healthy human individuals. Clones were sequenced by immunoSEQ multiplex PCR, and TCRdb holds only the in-frame ones, with some missing. Seen here are more than 1 million clones, about 84% observed once, and the top ten hold approximately 0.5%. Deletions cut 1 base from V and 1 base from J, with 8 bases between. This CDR3 spans 14 amino acids. Germline assignment: CDR1 SGHRS and CDR2 YFSETQ. The chain is built from TRBV5-1 and TRBJ1-2; D may be TRBD1 (6 bases). This TCR was recovered from a man aged 18 to 30 in good health. Some clones in this sample may be carry-over from other donors' samples. The sequencing sample was made of memory CD4+ T cells from PBMCs. Specified subset: CD45RA-negative fraction. CDR3 residues: CASSLLDSNYGYTF. As DNA, the CDR3 is TGCGCCAGCAGCTTGCTGGACAGTAACTATGGCTACACCTTC.